This TCR beta chain was recorded in a study of blood T cell repertoires in COVID-19. Whole-study context: The United States, Italy and Spain provided the acute and convalescent COVID-19 samples.

CDR1 and CDR2 (germline): SEHNR, FQNEAQ (reference sequence). Trimming cost V 0 bases and J 2 bases; bases outside gene matches: 6. This CDR3 is 16 amino acids long. Data came from immunoSEQ multiplex PCR; TCRdb stores just in-frame clones and leaves some out. Of approximately 180,000 clones in the sample, 80% to 90% were seen once. What was sequenced was peripheral blood. V usage is TRBV7-9 and J usage is TRBJ1-2; 7 bases fit TRBD1. This clonotype was sampled from a man aged 40-49 years with active or convalescent COVID-19. The DNA for the CDR3 is TGTGCCAGCAGCTTAGCCTACGGGACAGTCAACTATGGCTACACCTTC. As protein: CASSLAYGTVNYGYTF.